The clone carrying this TCR beta chain was found once. Its antigen is undetermined. Each replicate PCR on the sorted subsets used approximately 200 ng DNA (around 30,000 T cell genomes). The table came from immunoSEQ multiplex PCR; TCRdb's copy has only in-frame clones and leaves some out. In the table there are 2 million to 2.5 million clones, 85% to 95% of which are singletons. These data originate in a study of shared clonotypes between healthy human individuals. On the study more broadly: Used for every donor were three CD4 naive, three CD4 memory, two CD8 naive and one CD8 memory plate.

Overall study results and limits: Rarefaction revealed incomplete sorted-subset sequencing despite large depth.

Germline V gene data show CDR1 as SGHVS and CDR2 as FNYEAQ. V shed 2 bases and J 10 bases; nucleotides not matched to a gene: 13. The CDR3 totals 17 residues. CD45RA+ naive and CD45RA-negative memory subsets were separated from CD4+ cells. The genes are TRBV7-6 and TRBJ2-1; 11 bases map to TRBD2. The sequence came from a man aged 18 to 29 in good health. Some clones in this sample may be carry-over from other donors' samples. Source material: naive CD4+ T cells from PBMCs. Subset: CD45RA+ positively selected. CDR3 residues: CASSLRYKRASGREQFF. In DNA form, the CDR3 reads TGTGCCAGCAGCTTACGTTACAAACGGGCTAGCGGGAGGGAGCAGTTCTTC.